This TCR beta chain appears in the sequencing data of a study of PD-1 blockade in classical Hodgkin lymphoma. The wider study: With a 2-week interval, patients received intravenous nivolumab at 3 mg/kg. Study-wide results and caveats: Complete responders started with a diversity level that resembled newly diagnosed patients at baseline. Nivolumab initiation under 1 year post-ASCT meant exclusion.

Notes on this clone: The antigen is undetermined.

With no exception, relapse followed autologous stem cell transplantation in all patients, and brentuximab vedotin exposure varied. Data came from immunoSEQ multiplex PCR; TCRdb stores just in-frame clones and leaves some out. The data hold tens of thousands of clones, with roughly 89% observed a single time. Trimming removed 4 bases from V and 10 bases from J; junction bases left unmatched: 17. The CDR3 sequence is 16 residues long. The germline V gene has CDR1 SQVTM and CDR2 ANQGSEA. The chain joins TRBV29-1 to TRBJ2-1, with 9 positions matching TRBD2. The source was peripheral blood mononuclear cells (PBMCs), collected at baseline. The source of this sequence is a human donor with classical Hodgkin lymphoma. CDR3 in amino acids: CSVGTSVFAGSTEQFF. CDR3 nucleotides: TGCAGCGTTGGGACTAGCGTATTTGCCGGATCTACGGAGCAGTTCTTC.